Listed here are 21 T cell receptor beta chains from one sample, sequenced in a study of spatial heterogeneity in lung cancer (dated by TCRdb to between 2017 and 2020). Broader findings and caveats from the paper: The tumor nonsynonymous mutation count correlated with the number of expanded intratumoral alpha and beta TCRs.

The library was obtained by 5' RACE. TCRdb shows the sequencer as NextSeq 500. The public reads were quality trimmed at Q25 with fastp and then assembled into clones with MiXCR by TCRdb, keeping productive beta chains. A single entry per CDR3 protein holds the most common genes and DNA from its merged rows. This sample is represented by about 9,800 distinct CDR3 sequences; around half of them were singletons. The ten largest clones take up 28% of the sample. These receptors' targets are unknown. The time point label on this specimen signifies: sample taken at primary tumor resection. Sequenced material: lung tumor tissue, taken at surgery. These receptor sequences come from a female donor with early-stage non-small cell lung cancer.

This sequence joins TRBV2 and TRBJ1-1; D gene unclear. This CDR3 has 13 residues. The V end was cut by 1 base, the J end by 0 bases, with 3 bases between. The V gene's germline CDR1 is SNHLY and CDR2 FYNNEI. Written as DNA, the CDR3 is TGTGCCAGCAGTGAAGAGATGAACACTGAAGCTTTCTTT. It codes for CASSEEMNTEAFF.

The CDR3 is CASSPRWENNEQFF. CDR3 DNA sequence: TGTGCCAGCAGCCCCAGGTGGGAGAACAATGAGCAGTTCTTC. V is TRBV9 and J is TRBJ2-1; a possible D gene is TRBD2 (5 bases). Per germline, CDR1 SGDLS and CDR2 YYNGEE. The CDR3 loop spans 14 amino acids. V was cut by 4 bases and J by 5 bases, with 13 bases left in between.

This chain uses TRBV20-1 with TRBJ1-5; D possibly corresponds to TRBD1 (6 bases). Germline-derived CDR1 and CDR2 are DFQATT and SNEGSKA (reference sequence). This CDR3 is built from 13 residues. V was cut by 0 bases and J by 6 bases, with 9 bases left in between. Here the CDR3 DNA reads TGCAGTGCTAGAGAGGGGGGGGCTCAGCCCCAGCATTTT. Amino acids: CSAREGGAQPQHF.

The CDR3 nucleotides are TGCAGTGCTAGCGGGATTAACTATGGCTACACCTTC. Translated: CSASGINYGYTF. The chain couples TRBV20-1 to TRBJ1-2; D is unclear. Trimming stripped 3 bases from V and 1 base from J, with 6 bases between. In germline, CDR1 is DFQATT, CDR2 SNEGSKA (reference sequence). The CDR3 length is 12 residues.

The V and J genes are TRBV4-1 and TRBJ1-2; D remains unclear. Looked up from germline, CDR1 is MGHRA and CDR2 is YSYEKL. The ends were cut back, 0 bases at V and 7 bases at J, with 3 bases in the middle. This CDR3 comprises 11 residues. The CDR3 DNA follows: TGCGCCAGCAGCCAAGACTTTGGCTACACCTTC. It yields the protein CASSQDFGYTF.

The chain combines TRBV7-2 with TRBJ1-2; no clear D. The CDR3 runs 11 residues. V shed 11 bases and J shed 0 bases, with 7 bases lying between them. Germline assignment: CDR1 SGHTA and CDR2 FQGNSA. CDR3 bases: TGTGCCGTGGAATCTAACTATGGCTACACCTTC. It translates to CAVESNYGYTF.

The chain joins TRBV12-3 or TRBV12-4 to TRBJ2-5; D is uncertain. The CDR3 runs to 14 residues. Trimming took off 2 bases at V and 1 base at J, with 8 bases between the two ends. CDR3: CASSLRASQETQYF. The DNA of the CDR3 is TGTGCCAGCAGTTTAAGGGCTTCCCAAGAGACCCAGTACTTC.

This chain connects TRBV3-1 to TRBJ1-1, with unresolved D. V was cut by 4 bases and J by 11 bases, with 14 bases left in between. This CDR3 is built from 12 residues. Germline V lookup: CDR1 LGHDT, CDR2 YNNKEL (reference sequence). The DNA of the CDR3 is TGTGCCAGCAGCCTCCCGCCCTCGCAGGCTTTCTTT. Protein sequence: CASSLPPSQAFF.

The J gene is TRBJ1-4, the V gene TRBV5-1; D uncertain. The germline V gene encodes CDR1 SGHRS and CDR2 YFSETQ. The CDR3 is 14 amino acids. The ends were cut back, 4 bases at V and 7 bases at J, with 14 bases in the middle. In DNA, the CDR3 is TGCGCCAGCAGCGAGACAAGGTCAGGTGAAAAACTGTTTTTT. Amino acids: CASSETRSGEKLFF.

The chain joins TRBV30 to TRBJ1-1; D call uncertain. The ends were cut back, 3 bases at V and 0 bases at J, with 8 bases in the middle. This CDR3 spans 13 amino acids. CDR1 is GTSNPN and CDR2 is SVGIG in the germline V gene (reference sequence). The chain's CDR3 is CAWREQMNTEAFF. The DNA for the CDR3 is TGTGCCTGGAGGGAACAAATGAACACTGAAGCTTTCTTT.

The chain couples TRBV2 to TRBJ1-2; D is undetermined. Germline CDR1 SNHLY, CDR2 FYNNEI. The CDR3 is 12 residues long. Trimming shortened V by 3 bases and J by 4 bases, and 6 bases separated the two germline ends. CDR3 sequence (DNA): TGTGCCAGCAGTGAGTCTCTCTATGGCTACACCTTC. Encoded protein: CASSESLYGYTF.

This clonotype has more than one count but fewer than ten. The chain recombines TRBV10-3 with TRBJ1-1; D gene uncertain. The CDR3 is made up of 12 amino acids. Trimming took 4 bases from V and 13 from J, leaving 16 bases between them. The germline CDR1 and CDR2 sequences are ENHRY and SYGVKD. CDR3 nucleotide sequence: TGTGCCATCAGTGGGAGCTTAAAGGAGAGTTTCTTT. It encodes CAISGSLKESFF.

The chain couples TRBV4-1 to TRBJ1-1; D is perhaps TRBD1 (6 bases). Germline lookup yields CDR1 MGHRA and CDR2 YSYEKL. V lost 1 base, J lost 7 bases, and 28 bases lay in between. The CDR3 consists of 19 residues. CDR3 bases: TGCGCCAGCAGCCAAGGTCCCGGACAGCCCGAAAGAGGTTGGGGTGAAGCTTTCTTT. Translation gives CASSQGPGQPERGWGEAFF.

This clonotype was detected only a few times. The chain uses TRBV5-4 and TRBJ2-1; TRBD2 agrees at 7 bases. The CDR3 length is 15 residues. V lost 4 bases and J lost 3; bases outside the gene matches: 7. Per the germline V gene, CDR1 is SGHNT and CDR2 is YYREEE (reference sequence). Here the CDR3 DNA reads TGTGCCAGCAGCCCGACTGGCGGGGGCTACAATGAGCAGTTCTTC. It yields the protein CASSPTGGGYNEQFF.

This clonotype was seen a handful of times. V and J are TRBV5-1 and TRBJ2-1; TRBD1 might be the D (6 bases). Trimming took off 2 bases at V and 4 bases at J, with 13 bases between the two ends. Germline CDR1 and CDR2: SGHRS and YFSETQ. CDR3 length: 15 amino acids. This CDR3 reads CASSFTGNPYNEQFF. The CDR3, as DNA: TGCGCCAGCAGCTTCACAGGGAACCCTTACAATGAGCAGTTCTTC.

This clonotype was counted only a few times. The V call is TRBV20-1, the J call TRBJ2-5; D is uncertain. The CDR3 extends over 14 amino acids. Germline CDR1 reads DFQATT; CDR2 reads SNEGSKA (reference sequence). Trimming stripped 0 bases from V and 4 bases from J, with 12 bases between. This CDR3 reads CSARDQARGETQYF. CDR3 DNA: TGCAGTGCTAGAGATCAGGCTAGAGGAGAGACCCAGTACTTC.

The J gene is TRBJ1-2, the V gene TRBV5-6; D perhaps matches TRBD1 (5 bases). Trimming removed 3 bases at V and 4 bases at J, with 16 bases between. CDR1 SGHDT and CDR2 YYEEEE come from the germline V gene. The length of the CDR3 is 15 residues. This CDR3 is CASSSGHRTFYGYTF. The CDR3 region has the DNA TGTGCCAGCAGCTCAGGACACCGCACCTTCTATGGCTACACCTTC.

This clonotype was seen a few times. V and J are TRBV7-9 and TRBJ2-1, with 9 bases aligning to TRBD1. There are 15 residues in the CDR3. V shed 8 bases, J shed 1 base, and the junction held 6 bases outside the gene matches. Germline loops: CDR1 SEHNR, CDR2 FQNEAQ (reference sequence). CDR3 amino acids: CASVGTGWSYNEQFF. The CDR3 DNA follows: TGTGCCAGCGTGGGGACAGGGTGGTCCTACAATGAGCAGTTCTTC.

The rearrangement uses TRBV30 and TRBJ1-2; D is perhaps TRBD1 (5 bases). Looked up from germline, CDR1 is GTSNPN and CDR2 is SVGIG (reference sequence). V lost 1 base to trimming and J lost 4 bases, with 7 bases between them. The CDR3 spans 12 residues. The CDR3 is CAWSDQGYGYTF. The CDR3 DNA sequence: TGTGCCTGGAGTGACCAGGGCTATGGCTACACCTTC.

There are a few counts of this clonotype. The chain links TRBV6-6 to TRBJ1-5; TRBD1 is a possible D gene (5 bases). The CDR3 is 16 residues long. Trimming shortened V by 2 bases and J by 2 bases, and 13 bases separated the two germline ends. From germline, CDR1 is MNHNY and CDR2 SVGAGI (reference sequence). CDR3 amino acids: CASSYVPTRGNQPQHF. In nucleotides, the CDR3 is TGTGCCAGCAGTTACGTACCAACCAGGGGCAATCAGCCCCAGCATTTT.

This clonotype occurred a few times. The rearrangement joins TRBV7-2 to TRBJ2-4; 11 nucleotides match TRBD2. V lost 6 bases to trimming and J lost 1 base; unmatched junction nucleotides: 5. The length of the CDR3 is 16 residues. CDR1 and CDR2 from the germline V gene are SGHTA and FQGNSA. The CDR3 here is CASRLAGGWAKNIQYF. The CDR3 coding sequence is TGTGCCAGCAGGCTAGCGGGGGGCTGGGCCAAAAACATTCAGTACTTC.